Below, one TCR beta chain is given with its context. Its target is not known. The sample is drawn from a study of T-cell reconstitution after alpha-beta-depleted transplantation in children. Per the germline V gene, CDR1 is LGHNA and CDR2 is YNFKEQ. The CDR3 covers 17 residues. V lost 0 bases, J lost 2 bases, and 17 bases lay in between. Study outcomes and limitations: For some patients, TCRbeta diversity was high at day 60 because of recipient T cells and thymic progenitors that survived. T-cell numbers and diversity, one year after transplant, stemmed largely from T cells that were newly produced.

TCRbeta library construction was performed incorporating unique molecular identifiers. TCRdb passed the PCR reads through MiXCR, listing each CDR3 protein once. Of about 300,000 distinct CDR3 sequences listed, roughly 7.8% are singletons. Here the sequenced sample was peripheral blood, taken 360 days after TCRalphabeta/CD19-depleted stem cell transplant. The TCR sequence derives from a female patient between 2 and 15 years old who had a stem cell transplant for Fanconi anemia, so the T cells may come from the graft donor. The chain joins TRBV4-2 to TRBJ2-7; D gene ambiguous. CDR3 bases: TGTGCCAGCAGCCAAGATCCCCGAAAGAACAGCGCCTACGAGCAGTACTTC. Amino acids: CASSQDPRKNSAYEQYF.